This T cell receptor (beta chain) is drawn from a study of shared clonotypes between healthy human individuals. Study results and limitations: An expected dependence of interdonor clonotype sharing on sequencing depth was noted.

As concerns this clone: Its antigen remains unidentified.

It was at deep level that the assay was run. How the authors handled the data: ImmunoSEQ sequences covered only the junction and lacked quality scores; filtering therefore differed. Sequenced by immunoSEQ multiplex PCR; TCRdb stores in-frame clones only, minus some. That table furnishes V, J and clone size, whereas the DNA furnished D and trimming. The data contain fewer than 650,000 clones, 76% of them singletons. HIV-negative, healthy adults without recent acute infections or vaccinations were the donors. The specimen sequenced was PBMCs. The TCR sequence derives from a woman aged 40-49 years in good health. Some clones in this sample may be carry-over from other donors' samples.

The CDR3, as DNA: TGTGTCAGAAGCTCGCTAGCGGGAGGTCTCAATGAGCAGTTCTTC. Amino acids: CVRSSLAGGLNEQFF. This chain joins TRBV7-5 and TRBJ2-1; the table assigns TRBD2, which was not confirmed against the DNA. TRBV7-5 is labeled a pseudogene. The CDR3 is 15 amino acids.